The next 23 T cell receptor beta chains were all read from a single sample in a study of cytomegalovirus exposure and HLA in healthy donors. The PCR ran on 60 Vbeta and 13 Jbeta primers. TCRdb's table, derived via immunoSEQ multiplex PCR, lists solely in-frame clones and lacks some. The data show 150,000 to 200,000 clones, with roughly 84% seen just once and about 2.1% held by the top ten. What was sequenced was PBMCs. The source of these receptors is a man aged 18 to 30 in good health and CMV-seropositive.

The chain is built from TRBV7-6 and TRBJ2-7, with TRBD2 identical over 9 bases. The CDR3 totals 14 residues. J gave up 4 bases and V 5 bases, and 6 bases lay outside the gene matches. CDR1 and CDR2 (germline): SGHVS, FNYEAQ. CDR3 amino acids: CASSPAGGQYEQYF. CDR3 nucleotide sequence: TGTGCCAGCAGCCCCGCGGGGGGGCAGTACGAGCAGTACTTC.

The CDR3 sequence is CAATTRVGELFF. The CDR3 DNA is TGTGCCGCGACTACGAGGGTCGGGGAGCTGTTTTTT. The rearrangement links TRBV30 to TRBJ2-2; a weak D match, TRBD2 (5 bases). The V and J ends lost 8 bases and 7 bases respectively, with 14 bases between them. CDR1 is GTSNPN and CDR2 is SVGIG in the germline V gene (reference sequence). The CDR3 totals 12 residues.

The chain employs TRBV12-5 and TRBJ1-6; D ambiguous. The ends were cut back, 0 bases at V and 7 bases at J, with 13 bases in the middle. The CDR3 loop spans 16 amino acids. Germline CDR1 is LGHNT and CDR2 is FRNRAP. CDR3 bases: TGTGCTAGTGGTTTGGTAGTAGGACGGGAGAATTCACCCCTCCACTTT. Its translation is CASGLVVGRENSPLHF.

The chain uses TRBV7-9 and TRBJ2-7; TRBD1 matches at 10 bases. CDR1 SEHNR and CDR2 FQNEAQ come from the germline V gene (reference sequence). The CDR3 is 16 residues long. J was trimmed by 3 bases and V by 5 bases; bases with no gene match: 10. CDR3 sequence (DNA): TGTGCCAGCAGCCCTCGACAGGGGGCGCTTTTCTACGAGCAGTACTTC. Translated, it gives CASSPRQGALFYEQYF.

V usage is TRBV2 and J usage is TRBJ2-5; D gene unclear. This CDR3 region has 14 residues. V was shortened by 3 bases and J by 5 bases, with 13 bases between the two germline ends. Germline lookup yields CDR1 SNHLY and CDR2 FYNNEI. This CDR3 reads CASSEVASWETQYF. As DNA, the CDR3 is TGTGCCAGCAGTGAGGTCGCTAGTTGGGAGACCCAGTACTTC.

This chain's CDR3 is CSVGGDRGPGGYTF. CDR3 coding DNA: TGCAGCGTCGGGGGGGACAGGGGACCGGGGGGCTACACCTTC. V and J are TRBV29-1 and TRBJ1-2, with 10 bases matching TRBD1. From germline, CDR1 is SQVTM and CDR2 ANQGSEA. The ends lost 6 bases at V and 8 bases at J; junction bases unmatched: 12. The length of the CDR3 is 14 residues.

The sample holds one count of this clone. The sample holds other DNA sequences that translate to the same CDR3. The rearrangement joins TRBV6-1 to TRBJ1-6; the D is unclear. V lost 5 bases to trimming and J lost 5 bases, with 7 bases between them. Germline V gene sequence: CDR1 MNHNS, CDR2 SASEGT. The CDR3 covers 13 residues. CDR3 sequence: CASSSLDNSPLHF. The CDR3 bases are TGTGCCAGCAGTTCCCTAGATAATTCACCCCTCCACTTT.

V and J are TRBV6-1 and TRBJ1-5; D unresolved. V lost 3 bases and J 2 bases, leaving 11 bases between the germline ends. CDR3 size: 15 residues. From germline, CDR1 is MNHNS and CDR2 SASEGT. CDR3 sequence: CASSDRGYGNQPQHF. The CDR3 DNA sequence: TGTGCCAGCAGTGATCGCGGGTACGGCAATCAGCCCCAGCATTTT.

The V call is TRBV6-6, the J call TRBJ2-1; 10 bases fit TRBD2. CDR1 is MNHNY and CDR2 is SVGAGI in the germline V gene (reference sequence). The CDR3 has 14 amino acids. With 7 bases clipped from V and 5 bases from J, the junction kept 5 bases outside the gene matches. The CDR3 DNA follows: TGTGCCAGCATTAGGACTAGCGGCGACAATGAGCAGTTCTTC. Protein: CASIRTSGDNEQFF.

The chain has TRBV5-4 and TRBJ1-1; 8 bases agree with TRBD1. Germline V gives CDR1 SGHNT, CDR2 YYREEE (reference sequence). The CDR3 is 15 residues long. Trimming at V came to 5 bases and at J to 13 bases, leaving 19 bases not matched to a gene. CDR3 coding DNA: TGTGCCAGCAGTTCTGGGACAGGTGGCTACGTTGACGGTTTCTTT. It encodes CASSSGTGGYVDGFF. The whole variable domain, filled in from reference TRBV5-4 and TRBJ1-1, reads ETGVTQSPTHLIKTRGQQVTLRCSSQSGHNTVSWYQQALGQGPQFIFQYYREEENGRGNFPPRFSGLQFPNYSSELNVNALELDDSALYLCASSSGTGGYVDGFFGQGTRLTVV.

The chain has TRBV9 and TRBJ2-3, with 9 bases fitting TRBD2. Germline assignment: CDR1 SGDLS and CDR2 YYNGEE. CDR3 length: 16 amino acids. V dropped 4 bases and J dropped 5; count of bases not matched to a gene: 11. The DNA of the CDR3 is TGTGCCAGCAGCTCAAGGGGCGGGGGGGCCGGAGATACGCAGTATTTT. Protein sequence: CASSSRGGGAGDTQYF.

This clone occurred once. The V call is TRBV15, the J call TRBJ1-5; D remains ambiguous. The CDR3 is 14 amino acids. Germline loops: CDR1 LNHNV, CDR2 YYDKDF (reference sequence). Trimming removed 4 bases from V and 4 bases from J, with 11 bases in between. CDR3 in amino acids: CATSKGAANQPQHF. CDR3 nucleotides: TGTGCCACCAGCAAGGGAGCGGCGAATCAGCCCCAGCATTTT.

This chain joins TRBV14 and TRBJ1-2; D not resolved. This CDR3 is 14 amino acids long. CDR1 is SGHDN and CDR2 is FVKESK in the germline V gene. V was pared by 0 bases and J by 8 bases, with 13 bases between. The chain's CDR3 is CASSQDYSRAGYTF. CDR3 DNA sequence: TGTGCCAGCAGCCAAGATTACTCCCGCGCGGGCTACACCTTC.

J is TRBJ1-6 and V is TRBV5-4; no firm D call. The CDR3 is made up of 13 amino acids. V gave up 4 bases and J gave up 14 bases, with 16 bases separating them. Per the germline V gene, CDR1 is SGHNT and CDR2 is YYREEE (reference sequence). CDR3 residues: CASSGWTGESLHF. The CDR3 DNA reads TGTGCCAGCAGCGGATGGACTGGGGAGTCCCTCCACTTT. Full variable domain (missing parts from reference TRBV5-4 and TRBJ1-6): ETGVTQSPTHLIKTRGQQVTLRCSSQSGHNTVSWYQQALGQGPQFIFQYYREEENGRGNFPPRFSGLQFPNYSSELNVNALELDDSALYLCASSGWTGESLHFGNGTRLTVT.

V gene TRBV12-5 combines with J gene TRBJ1-1, with a possible D match to TRBD1 (6 bases). The V end lost 0 bases, the J end lost 4 bases, and 9 bases lay between the germline ends. The CDR3 totals 14 residues. Per the germline V gene, CDR1 is LGHNT and CDR2 is FRNRAP. Written as DNA, the CDR3 is TGTGCTAGTGGTTTGGTTCAGGGGCCCACTGAAGCTTTCTTT. This codes for CASGLVQGPTEAFF. Looking up the rest from reference TRBV12-5 and TRBJ1-1 gives the full variable domain: DARVTQTPRHKVTEMGQEVTMRCQPILGHNTVFWYRQTMMQGLELLAYFRNRAPLDDSGMPKDRFSAEMPDATLATLKIQPSEPRDSAVYFCASGLVQGPTEAFFGQGTRLTVV.

The V and J genes are TRBV14 and TRBJ2-1; weak D call: TRBD1 (6 bases). CDR3 length: 16 residues. V lost 5 bases and J lost 4, with 18 bases in between. The germline V gene has CDR1 SGHDN and CDR2 FVKESK. The CDR3 loop reads CASSSLGRGLYNEQFF. The CDR3 nucleotides read TGTGCCAGCAGCTCCCTCGGCAGGGGCCTTTACAATGAGCAGTTCTTC.

A word on this clone: The same CDR3 also results from other DNA sequences found in this sample. The chain links TRBV5-1 to TRBJ2-5, with D tentatively TRBD1 (5 bases). The CDR3 extends over 14 amino acids. V lost 4 bases to trimming and J lost 2 bases, with 12 bases between them. Per the germline V gene, CDR1 is SGHRS and CDR2 is YFSETQ. CDR3 residues: CASSPGQQQETQYF. The CDR3 nucleotides read TGCGCCAGCAGCCCCGGACAACAACAAGAGACCCAGTACTTC. Complete variable domain (other parts from reference TRBV5-1 and TRBJ2-5): KAGVTQTPRYLIKTRGQQVTLSCSPISGHRSVSWYQQTPGQGLQFLFEYFSETQRNKGNFPGRFSGRQFSNSRSEMNVSTLELGDSALYLCASSPGQQQETQYFGPGTRLLVL.

The V gene is TRBV6-6, the J gene TRBJ2-5, with a weak D call TRBD2 (7 bases). Germline V gene lookup returns CDR1 MNHNY and CDR2 SVGAGI (reference sequence). The V end was cut by 6 bases, the J end by 5 bases, with 22 bases between. CDR3 length: 16 amino acids. CDR3 in DNA: TGTGCCAGCAGCCTTTCCGGTGGGGGGGCCGGGGAGACCCAGTACTTC. Residues: CASSLSGGGAGETQYF.

The chain has TRBV4-2 and TRBJ1-2; D remains ambiguous. V was cut by 2 bases and J by 4 bases, with 8 bases left in between. The length of the CDR3 is 13 residues. In germline, CDR1 is LGHNA, CDR2 YNFKEQ. CDR3 sequence reads: CASSQTGGYGYTF. CDR3 nucleotide sequence: TGTGCCAGCAGCCAAACGGGTGGCTATGGCTACACCTTC.

The chain recombines TRBV7-2 with TRBJ2-7, with a possible D match to TRBD2 (6 bases). Germline loops: CDR1 SGHTA, CDR2 FQGNSA. The ends were cut back, 5 bases at V and 0 bases at J, with 8 bases in the middle. This CDR3 comprises 13 residues. This chain's CDR3 is CASSRDFSYEQYF. Here the CDR3 DNA reads TGTGCCAGCAGCCGGGACTTCTCCTACGAGCAGTACTTC.

V usage is TRBV9 and J usage is TRBJ2-7, with D possibly TRBD1 on 5 matching bases. Looked up from germline, CDR1 is SGDLS and CDR2 is YYNGEE. The V end was cut by 0 bases, the J end by 3 bases, with 13 bases between. The CDR3 is 15 residues long. CDR3 protein: CASSVEGQDYYEQYF. For the CDR3, the DNA is TGTGCCAGCAGCGTAGAGGGGCAGGATTACTACGAGCAGTACTTC.

CDR3 nucleotides: TGTGCCAGCAGCTTCGCTCAGGGAAACAATCAGCCCCAGCATTTT. Protein sequence: CASSFAQGNNQPQHF. The chain couples TRBV5-6 to TRBJ1-5; tentatively, D is TRBD1 (5 bases). Looked up from germline, CDR1 is SGHDT and CDR2 is YYEEEE. V lost 2 bases and J lost 3, with 12 bases in between. The CDR3 runs 15 residues.

The CDR3 nucleotides read TGTGCCAGCTCACCAAGTGCAGGGGATCGGCAGCCCCAGCATTTT. As protein: CASSPSAGDRQPQHF. The chain joins TRBV18 to TRBJ1-5, with a tentative D call TRBD1 (6 bases). This CDR3 spans 15 amino acids. V was cut by 2 bases and J by 7 bases, with 15 bases left in between. The V gene's germline CDR1 is KGHSH and CDR2 LQKENI.